The next 18 T cell receptor beta chains were all read from a single sample in a study of CD8+ T cells in alopecia areata. The treatment: oral pan-JAK inhibitor, 5-10 mg twice daily. Isolated RNA was reverse transcribed into cDNA used as the sequencing template. Method: immunoSEQ multiplex PCR; TCRdb's copy keeps in-frame clones and lacks some. The table shows roughly 98,000 clones, with under 70% occurring only once. The sequenced sample was CD8+ T cells sorted from blood, obtained at week 4, from a patient treated with tofacitinib. All receptors derive from a human donor with alopecia areata.

The rearrangement links TRBV5-6 to TRBJ2-2; no firm D call. Germline V CDR1 and CDR2: SGHDT, YYEEEE. There are 12 residues in the CDR3. The V gene lost 4 bases and the J gene lost 3 bases, with 4 bases spanning the gap. In DNA form, the CDR3 reads TGTGCCAGCAGCGGGGACACCGGGGAGCTGTTTTTT. This translates into CASSGDTGELFF.

The V gene is TRBV27, the J gene TRBJ1-2, with a tentative D call TRBD1 (5 bases). Germline values: CDR1 MNHEY, CDR2 SMNVEV (reference sequence). This CDR3 region has 17 residues. V lost 5 bases and J lost 8, with 27 bases in between. CDR3 nucleotide sequence: TGTGCCAGCAGTACGCTCCGTCTTGCAGGGTTTGGGGACGGCTACACCTTC. Amino acid sequence: CASSTLRLAGFGDGYTF.

The rearrangement uses TRBV6-5 and TRBJ1-1; TRBD1 is a possible D gene (5 bases). The V and J ends lost 4 bases and 2 bases respectively, with 14 bases between them. CDR1 is MNHEY and CDR2 is SVGAGI in the germline V gene. This CDR3 spans 15 amino acids. CDR3 bases: TGTGCCAGCAGTTCCGGGACCTGGGCAAACACTGAAGCTTTCTTT. Translating gives CASSSGTWANTEAFF.

The rearrangement uses TRBV2 and TRBJ2-3; D unresolved. Germline values: CDR1 SNHLY, CDR2 FYNNEI. The germline V and J ends were trimmed by 4 bases and 2 bases, with 13 bases remaining between them. The CDR3 has 15 amino acids. CDR3 DNA sequence: TGTGCCAGCAGTGGTGGGCCTGGTCACACAGATACGCAGTATTTT. It specifies CASSGGPGHTDTQYF.

The chain is built from TRBV9 and TRBJ2-4, with D possibly matching TRBD2 (6 bases). CDR1 and CDR2 (germline): SGDLS, YYNGEE. Deletions cut 4 bases from V and 8 bases from J, with 10 bases between. The CDR3 spans 12 residues. This chain's CDR3 is CASSLWGDIQYF. CDR3 in DNA: TGTGCCAGCAGCTTATGGGGGGACATTCAGTACTTC.

There are a few counts of this clone. The gene calls are TRBV7-6 and TRBJ1-1, with 7 bases matching TRBD1. CDR1 and CDR2 from the germline V gene are SGHVS and FNYEAQ. The CDR3 runs 14 residues. J lost 3 bases, V lost 5 bases, and 6 bases had no gene match. CDR3 in DNA: TGTGCCAGCAGCCCTCAGGGGGACGACACTGAAGCTTTCTTT. This gives the protein CASSPQGDDTEAFF.

This clone has only a few counts. This sequence joins TRBV7-9 and TRBJ1-5; D call uncertain. The CDR3 extends over 15 amino acids. CDR1 is SEHNR and CDR2 is FQNEAQ in the germline V gene (reference sequence). V dropped 4 bases and J dropped 8 bases, with 18 bases sitting between them. CDR3 DNA sequence: TGTGCCAGCAGCTCCCCGTGGGAAGAACTGAAGCCCCAGCATTTT. This translates into CASSSPWEELKPQHF.

The chain employs TRBV7-9 and TRBJ2-7, with TRBD1 matching 11 bases. The length of the CDR3 is 15 residues. Per germline, CDR1 SEHNR and CDR2 FQNEAQ (reference sequence). The V segment lost 6 bases and the J segment 3 bases; nucleotides outside the gene matches: 7. The CDR3 sequence: CASSSSGTGGYEQYF. As DNA, the CDR3 is TGTGCCAGCAGTTCATCCGGGACAGGGGGCTACGAGCAGTACTTC.

This sequence joins TRBV7-9 and TRBJ1-2; 7 nucleotides align to TRBD1. CDR1 is SEHNR, CDR2 FQNEAQ, per germline (reference sequence). J lost 1 base, V lost 5 bases, and 4 bases had no gene match. CDR3 length: 14 amino acids. CDR3 nucleotide sequence: TGTGCCAGCAGCACCGGACAGGTTAACTATGGCTACACCTTC. It is translated as CASSTGQVNYGYTF.

This chain links TRBV29-1 with TRBJ2-7, with 7 bases matching TRBD1. V dropped 6 bases and J dropped 0; count of bases not matched to a gene: 2. The CDR3 contains 12 residues. Germline values: CDR1 SQVTM, CDR2 ANQGSEA. The CDR3 loop reads CSVRDSSYEQYF. Here the CDR3 DNA reads TGCAGCGTCCGGGACAGCTCCTACGAGCAGTACTTC.

The gene calls are TRBV6-5 and TRBJ1-2; the D is unclear. The V gene lost 6 bases and the J gene lost 8 bases, with 13 bases spanning the gap. This CDR3 region has 12 residues. Looked up from germline, CDR1 is MNHEY and CDR2 is SVGAGI. CDR3: CASSSNGVGYTF. CDR3 bases: TGTGCCAGCAGCTCTAACGGGGTAGGCTACACCTTC.

Regarding this clone: In the same sample, other DNA sequences code for this CDR3. The rearrangement joins TRBV10-3 to TRBJ2-2; D uncertain. CDR1 ENHRY and CDR2 SYGVKD come from the germline V gene. This CDR3 region has 12 residues. V was pared by 3 bases and J by 2 bases, with 1 base between. The CDR3 nucleotides read TGTGCCATCAGTGATAACACCGGGGAGCTGTTTTTT. The encoded protein is CAISDNTGELFF.

The chain uses TRBV7-9 and TRBJ2-1, with D tentatively TRBD2 (6 bases). V gave up 1 base and J gave up 10 bases, with 14 bases separating them. CDR1 is SEHNR, CDR2 FQNEAQ, per germline (reference sequence). This CDR3 is 14 amino acids long. CDR3: CASSLEVDGLEQFF. DNA for the CDR3: TGTGCCAGCAGCTTAGAGGTTGACGGACTAGAGCAGTTCTTC.

DNA for the CDR3: TGCGCCAGCAGCTTGGATGGGGGGGCCTCCTACGAGCAGTACTTC. Amino acid sequence: CASSLDGGASYEQYF. The rearrangement joins TRBV5-1 to TRBJ2-7; a weak D match, TRBD2 (7 bases). The CDR3 is made up of 15 amino acids. CDR1 and CDR2 from the germline V gene are SGHRS and YFSETQ. The V and J ends lost 0 bases and 0 bases respectively, with 10 bases between them.

The V and J genes are TRBV7-9 and TRBJ1-1, with D possibly matching TRBD1 (5 bases). Germline V lookup: CDR1 SEHNR, CDR2 FQNEAQ (reference sequence). The CDR3 is 14 amino acids. The ends were cut back, 5 bases at V and 1 base at J, with 11 bases in the middle. CDR3 protein: CASSQGRGNTEAFF. For the CDR3, the DNA is TGTGCCAGCAGCCAGGGACGGGGGAACACTGAAGCTTTCTTT.

This chain uses TRBV29-1 with TRBJ2-1, with D maybe TRBD2 (5 bases). This CDR3 comprises 15 residues. V dropped 2 bases and J dropped 1 base, with 12 bases sitting between them. Germline loops: CDR1 SQVTM, CDR2 ANQGSEA. CDR3 loop: CSVEHRGHSYNEQFF. Written as DNA, the CDR3 is TGCAGCGTTGAACATCGGGGTCATTCCTACAATGAGCAGTTCTTC.

This clone was seen a handful of times. The chain has TRBV15 and TRBJ2-1, with 7 nucleotides matching TRBD1. V dropped 5 bases and J dropped 5; count of bases not matched to a gene: 9. CDR3 length: 15 amino acids. Germline V gene lookup returns CDR1 LNHNV and CDR2 YYDKDF (reference sequence). The CDR3: CATSVNRGLNNEQFF. The CDR3 DNA is TGTGCCACCAGCGTGAACAGGGGATTAAACAATGAGCAGTTCTTC. Together with reference TRBV15 and TRBJ2-1, the CDR3 gives the full variable domain: DAMVIQNPRYQVTQFGKPVTLSCSQTLNHNVMYWYQQKSSQAPKLLFHYYDKDFNNEADTPDNFQSRRPNTSFCFLDIRSPGLGDTAMYLCATSVNRGLNNEQFFGPGTRLTVL.

The chain is built from TRBV7-9 and TRBJ2-1; D not resolved. V was shortened by 5 bases and J by 6 bases, with 11 bases between the two germline ends. The CDR3 sequence is 13 residues long. The V gene's germline CDR1 is SEHNR and CDR2 FQNEAQ (reference sequence). The CDR3 sequence: CASSQAIGNEQFF. The CDR3 DNA reads TGTGCCAGCAGCCAAGCGATTGGCAATGAGCAGTTCTTC.